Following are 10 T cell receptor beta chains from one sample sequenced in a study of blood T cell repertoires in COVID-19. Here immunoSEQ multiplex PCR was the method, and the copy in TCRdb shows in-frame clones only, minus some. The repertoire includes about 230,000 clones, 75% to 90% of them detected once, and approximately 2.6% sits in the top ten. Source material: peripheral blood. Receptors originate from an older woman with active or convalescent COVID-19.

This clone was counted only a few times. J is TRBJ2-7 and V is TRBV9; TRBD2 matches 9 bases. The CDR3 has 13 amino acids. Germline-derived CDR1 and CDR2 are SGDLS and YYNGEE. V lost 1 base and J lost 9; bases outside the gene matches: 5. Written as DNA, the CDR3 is TGTGCCAGCAGCGTAATGCGGGAGGGCCGGCAGTACTTC. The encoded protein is CASSVMREGRQYF.

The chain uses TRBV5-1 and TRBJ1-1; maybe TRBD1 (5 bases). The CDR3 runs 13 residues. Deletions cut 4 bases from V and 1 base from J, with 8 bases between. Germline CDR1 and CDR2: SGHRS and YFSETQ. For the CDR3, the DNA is TGCGCCAGCAGCGCGCAGGGGAACACTGAAGCTTTCTTT. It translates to CASSAQGNTEAFF.

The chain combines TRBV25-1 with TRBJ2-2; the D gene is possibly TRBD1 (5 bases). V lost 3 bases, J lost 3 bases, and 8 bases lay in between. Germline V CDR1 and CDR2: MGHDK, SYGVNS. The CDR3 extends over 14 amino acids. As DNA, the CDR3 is TGTGCCAGCAGTGAGTGGGGCCACACCGGGGAGCTGTTTTTT. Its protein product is CASSEWGHTGELFF.

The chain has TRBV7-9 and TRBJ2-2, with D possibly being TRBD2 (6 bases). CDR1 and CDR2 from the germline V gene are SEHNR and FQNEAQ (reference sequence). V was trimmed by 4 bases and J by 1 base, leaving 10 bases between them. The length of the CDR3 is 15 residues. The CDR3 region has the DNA TGTGCCAGCAGCTATAGCGGACTGAACACCGGGGAGCTGTTTTTT. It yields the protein CASSYSGLNTGELFF.

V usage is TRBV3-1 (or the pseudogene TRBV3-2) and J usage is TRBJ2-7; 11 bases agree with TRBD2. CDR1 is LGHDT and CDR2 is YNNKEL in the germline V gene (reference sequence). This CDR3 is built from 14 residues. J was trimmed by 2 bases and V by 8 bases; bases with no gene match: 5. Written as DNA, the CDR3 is TGTGCCAGCGCGGGGACTAGCGGAGCCTACGAGCAGTACTTC. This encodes CASAGTSGAYEQYF.

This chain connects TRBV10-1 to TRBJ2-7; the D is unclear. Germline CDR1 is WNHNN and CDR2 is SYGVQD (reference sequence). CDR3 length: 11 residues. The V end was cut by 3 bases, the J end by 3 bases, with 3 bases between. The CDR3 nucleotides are TGCGCCAGCAGTGACGGCTACGAGCAGTACTTC. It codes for CASSDGYEQYF.

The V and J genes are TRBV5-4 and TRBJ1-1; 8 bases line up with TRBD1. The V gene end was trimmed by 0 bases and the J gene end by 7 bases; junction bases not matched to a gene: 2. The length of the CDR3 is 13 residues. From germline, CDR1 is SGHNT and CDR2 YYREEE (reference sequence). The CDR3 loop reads CASSLGGTGEAFF. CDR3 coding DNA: TGTGCCAGCAGCTTGGGAGGGACAGGTGAAGCTTTCTTT.

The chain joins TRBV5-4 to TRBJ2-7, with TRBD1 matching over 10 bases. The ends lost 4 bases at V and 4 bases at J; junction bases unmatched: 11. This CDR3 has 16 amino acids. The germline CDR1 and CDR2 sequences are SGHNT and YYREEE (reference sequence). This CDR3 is CASSLRPGQGFYEQYF. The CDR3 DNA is TGTGCCAGCAGCCTGCGACCGGGACAGGGGTTTTACGAGCAGTACTTC.

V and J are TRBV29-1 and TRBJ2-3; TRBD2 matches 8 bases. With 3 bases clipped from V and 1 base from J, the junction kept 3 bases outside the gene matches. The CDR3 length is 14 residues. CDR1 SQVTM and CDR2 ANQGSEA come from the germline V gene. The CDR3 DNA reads TGCAGCGTTGATGCGCGGGAGGGCACAGATACGCAGTATTTT. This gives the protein CSVDAREGTDTQYF.

The CDR3 DNA is TGTGCCAGCAGCCAAAGTTCCCTAGCGGGAGGGTACAATGAGCAGTTCTTC. Translation gives CASSQSSLAGGYNEQFF. The chain is built from TRBV3-1 (or the pseudogene TRBV3-2) and TRBJ2-1; 12 bases are shared with TRBD2. The CDR3 is made up of 17 amino acids. V lost 2 bases, J lost 4 bases, and 6 bases stayed unmatched. Germline V gives CDR1 LGHDT, CDR2 YNNKEL (reference sequence).